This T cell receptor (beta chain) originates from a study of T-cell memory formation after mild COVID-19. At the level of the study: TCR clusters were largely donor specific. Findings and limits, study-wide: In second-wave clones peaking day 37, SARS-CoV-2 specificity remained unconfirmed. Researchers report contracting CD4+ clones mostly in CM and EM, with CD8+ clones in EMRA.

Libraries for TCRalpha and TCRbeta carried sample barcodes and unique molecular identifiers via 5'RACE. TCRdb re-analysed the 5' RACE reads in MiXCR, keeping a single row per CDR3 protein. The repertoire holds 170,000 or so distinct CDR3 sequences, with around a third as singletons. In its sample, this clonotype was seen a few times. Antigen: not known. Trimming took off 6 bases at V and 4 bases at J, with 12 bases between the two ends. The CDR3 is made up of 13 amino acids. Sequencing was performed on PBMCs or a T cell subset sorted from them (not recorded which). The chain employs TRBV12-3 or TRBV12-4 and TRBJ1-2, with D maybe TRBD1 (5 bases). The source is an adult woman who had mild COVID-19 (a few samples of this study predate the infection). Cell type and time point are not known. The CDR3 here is CASSSTETYGYTF. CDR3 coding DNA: TGTGCCAGCAGCTCGACAGAAACCTATGGCTACACCTTC.